A selection of T cell receptor beta chains follows, all from one sample in a study of response to subunit inactivated influenza vaccine. TCRdb called the RT-PCR reads again in MiXCR, with one record for every CDR3 protein. This table has more than 450,000 distinct CDR3 sequences, over 9% appearing once. This same sample was also part of a study on T cells expressing NK-cell markers.

Sequenced here: PBMCs from blood, sampled on the day of vaccination. The receptors were gathered from a man aged 50 to 60 who received an inactivated influenza vaccine. The CDR3 runs from the conserved cysteine through the conserved F or W. A D gene is named only where the DNA matches it firmly. Only part of the rows carry a size: once, few, many, or a class if the clone is expanded.

V gene	clone size	D gene	J gene	CDR3 protein	CDR3 DNA
TRBV20-1	-	TRBD1	TRBJ2-7	CSAVGQGPYEQYF	TGCAGTGCCGTCGGACAGGGTCCGTACGAGCAGTACTTC
TRBV20-1	-	TRBD1	TRBJ1-6	CSALQGFYSPLHF	TGCAGTGCTCTACAGGGGTTTTATTCACCCCTCCACTTT
TRBV5-4	few	-	TRBJ2-3	CASSPSRDRDTQYF	TGTGCCAGCAGCCCGAGCAGGGACCGGGATACGCAGTATTTT
TRBV12-3/TRBV12-4	many	TRBD1	TRBJ1-5	CASSRGQGGEPQHF	TGTGCCAGCAGCCGGGGACAGGGTGGTGAGCCCCAGCATTTT
TRBV20-1	many	TRBD2	TRBJ2-5	CSANGLAAGQETQYF	TGCAGTGCTAACGGACTAGCTGCAGGTCAAGAGACCCAGTACTTC
TRBV29-1	many	TRBD2	TRBJ2-3	CSVESYGGGAPDTQYF	TGCAGCGTTGAATCATATGGCGGGGGGGCCCCAGATACGCAGTATTTT
TRBV20-1	few	TRBD1	TRBJ1-1	CSARGSQGASEAFF	TGCAGTGCTAGAGGGAGTCAGGGGGCCTCTGAAGCTTTCTTT
TRBV9	-	TRBD2	TRBJ2-1	CASSTAGGGYNEQFF	TGTGCCAGCAGCACAGCGGGAGGAGGCTACAATGAGCAGTTCTTC
TRBV4-1	-	-	TRBJ2-7	CASSQDPSSYEQYF	TGCGCCAGCAGCCAAGACCCCAGCTCCTACGAGCAGTACTTC
TRBV4-2	-	-	TRBJ2-3	CASSQTWRGESTDTQYF	TGTGCCAGCAGCCAGACCTGGAGGGGAGAAAGCACAGATACGCAGTATTTT
TRBV5-1	-	TRBD1	TRBJ2-6	CASSLGTGRGANVLTF	TGCGCCAGCAGCTTGGGGACAGGGCGAGGGGCCAACGTCCTGACTTTC
TRBV5-1	many	TRBD1	TRBJ2-7	CASSTVTGSFFYEQYF	TGCGCCAGCAGCACCGTGACAGGGTCGTTCTTCTACGAGCAGTACTTC
TRBV7-2	-	TRBD2	TRBJ2-1	CASSIAGGSYNEQFF	TGTGCCAGCAGCATAGCGGGAGGGTCCTACAATGAGCAGTTCTTC
TRBV9	few	-	TRBJ2-1	CASSDPQGSASNEQFF	TGTGCCAGCAGCGACCCCCAGGGTAGCGCCAGCAATGAGCAGTTCTTC
TRBV29-1	-	-	TRBJ2-6	CSGQVSGANVLTF	TGCAGCGGACAGGTCTCTGGGGCCAACGTCCTGACTTTC
TRBV7-6	few	-	TRBJ2-6	CASSPRDLSSGANVLTF	TGTGCCAGCAGCCCAAGAGATTTGAGCTCTGGGGCCAACGTCCTGACTTTC
TRBV7-2	-	TRBD1	TRBJ2-4	CATSVPGQGAGNIQYF	TGTGCCACCTCCGTCCCTGGACAGGGGGCGGGAAACATTCAGTACTTC
TRBV5-1	-	-	TRBJ2-7	CASSPGSTANYEQYF	TGCGCCAGCAGCCCGGGTTCTACAGCCAACTACGAGCAGTACTTC
TRBV6-2/TRBV6-3	-	TRBD1	TRBJ1-5	CASKSQGANNQPQHF	TGTGCCAGCAAGTCGCAGGGGGCGAACAATCAGCCCCAGCATTTT
TRBV6-2/TRBV6-3	-	TRBD2	TRBJ2-3	CASSFVLAGGSTDTQYF	TGTGCCAGCAGCTTCGTACTAGCGGGGGGCAGCACAGATACGCAGTATTTT
TRBV20-1	few	-	TRBJ2-3	CSARGVGGGTDTQYF	TGCAGTGCTAGAGGGGTTGGCGGGGGCACAGATACGCAGTATTTT
TRBV4-1	-	TRBD1	TRBJ1-5	CASSQVAGGSNQPQHF	TGCGCCAGCAGCCAAGTGGCAGGGGGGAGCAATCAGCCCCAGCATTTT
TRBV4-2	few	-	TRBJ2-2	CASSQDPVTSNTGELFF	TGTGCCAGCAGCCAAGATCCAGTGACTTCAAACACCGGGGAGCTGTTTTTT
TRBV5-1	few	-	TRBJ2-7	CASSLASGRPYEQYF	TGCGCCAGCAGCTTGGCCTCCGGGCGACCCTACGAGCAGTACTTC
TRBV10-3	few	-	TRBJ1-1	CAISESTGTVGTEAFF	TGTGCCATCAGTGAGTCCACCGGGACTGTGGGGACTGAAGCTTTCTTT
TRBV4-2	-	-	TRBJ1-2	CASSQVVLGEGYTF	TGTGCCAGCAGCCAAGTGGTCCTCGGGGAGGGCTACACCTTC
TRBV28	many	-	TRBJ2-2	CATTGTGELFF	TGTGCCACCACGGGCACCGGGGAGCTGTTTTTT
TRBV4-2	-	-	TRBJ2-2	CASSQEGTINTGELFF	TGTGCCAGCAGCCAAGAAGGGACAATAAACACCGGGGAGCTGTTTTTT
TRBV20-1	few	-	TRBJ2-3	CSARWGGASTDTQYF	TGCAGTGCTAGATGGGGCGGGGCAAGCACAGATACGCAGTATTTT
TRBV18	many	-	TRBJ2-7	CASSPPVTYEQYF	TGTGCCAGCTCACCACCTGTTACCTACGAGCAGTACTTC
TRBV5-1	-	TRBD1	TRBJ1-2	CASSSDRIFYGYTF	TGCGCCAGCAGCTCGGACAGGATCTTCTATGGCTACACCTTC
TRBV6-1	few	-	TRBJ1-1	CASRISTNTEAFF	TGTGCCAGCAGGATATCAACGAACACTGAAGCTTTCTTT
TRBV6-4	few	-	TRBJ2-1	CASSDPTRKPPKNNEQFF	TGTGCCAGCAGTGATCCGACCCGGAAGCCACCCAAAAACAATGAGCAGTTCTTC
TRBV7-3	-	-	TRBJ1-1	CASSLNPGGNTEAFF	TGTGCCAGCAGCTTAAACCCTGGAGGGAACACTGAAGCTTTCTTT
TRBV28	-	TRBD1	TRBJ1-4	CASSTLDRGVTEKLFF	TGTGCCAGCAGTACGCTAGACAGGGGCGTAACCGAAAAACTGTTTTTT
TRBV7-3	-	-	TRBJ1-6	CASSRAPNSPLHF	TGTGCCAGCAGCCGGGCCCCAAATTCACCCCTCCACTTT
TRBV28	many	-	TRBJ2-3	CASSPQGSTDTQYF	TGTGCCAGCAGCCCACAGGGTAGCACAGATACGCAGTATTTT
TRBV6-5	few	TRBD2	TRBJ2-1	CASSYPLAGVTYNEQFF	TGTGCCAGCAGTTACCCCCTAGCGGGGGTCACCTACAATGAGCAGTTCTTC
TRBV10-3	many	-	TRBJ2-7	CAIQSSSEQYF	TGTGCCATCCAGTCCAGTAGCGAGCAGTACTTC
TRBV3-1	-	-	TRBJ2-7	CASSQDSRQDREQYF	TGTGCCAGCAGCCAAGATAGTCGCCAGGACCGCGAGCAGTACTTC
TRBV5-6	few	-	TRBJ1-2	CASSLGELRYGYTF	TGTGCCAGCAGCTTAGGAGAGCTCCGCTATGGCTACACCTTC
TRBV6-1	-	TRBD2	TRBJ2-1	CASSDSGVRVEQFF	TGTGCCAGCAGTGACAGCGGGGTAAGAGTTGAGCAGTTCTTC
TRBV6-2/TRBV6-3	few	-	TRBJ2-2	CASSLPQGGVTGELFF	TGTGCCAGCAGTTTACCCCAGGGTGGCGTAACCGGGGAGCTGTTTTTT
TRBV5-1	few	-	TRBJ2-3	CASRKGTDTDTQYF	TGCGCCAGCAGAAAAGGGACGGACACAGATACGCAGTATTTT
TRBV20-1	-	TRBD2	TRBJ2-7	CSARETSGTYEQYF	TGCAGTGCTAGAGAAACTAGCGGGACCTACGAGCAGTACTTC
TRBV6-2/TRBV6-3	-	TRBD1	TRBJ2-4	CASSPPTGTDKNIQYF	TGTGCCAGCAGCCCCCCAACCGGGACAGACAAAAACATTCAGTACTTC
TRBV4-2	-	TRBD2	TRBJ2-1	CASSPLRLSGRAGNNEQFF	TGTGCCAGCAGCCCACTCCGACTCAGCGGGAGGGCCGGGAACAATGAGCAGTTCTTC
TRBV10-3	few	-	TRBJ2-3	CAISESGGAVFSDTQYF	TGTGCCATCAGTGAGTCGGGGGGGGCCGTTTTCTCAGATACGCAGTATTTT
TRBV5-4	-	-	TRBJ2-7	CASSPSRETASYEQYF	TGTGCCAGCAGCCCTTCCCGGGAGACGGCATCGTACGAGCAGTACTTC
TRBV29-1	many	-	TRBJ2-1	CSVPVLSSYNEQFF	TGCAGCGTCCCCGTTTTGAGCTCCTACAATGAGCAGTTCTTC
TRBV20-1	-	-	TRBJ1-2	CKSGGETNYGYTF	TGCAAGTCAGGAGGGGAAACTAACTATGGCTACACCTTC
TRBV6-1	-	TRBD1	TRBJ1-6	CASSDYPGTGLSPLHF	TGTGCCAGCAGTGACTACCCCGGGACAGGCTTATCACCCCTCCACTTT
TRBV10-3	few	-	TRBJ2-1	CATRESVDSEQFF	TGTGCCACCCGGGAGTCTGTAGACTCTGAGCAGTTCTTC
TRBV5-1	many	-	TRBJ2-2	CASSFSTVANTGELFF	TGCGCCAGCAGCTTTTCGACAGTTGCGAACACCGGGGAGCTGTTTTTT